What follows is one TCR beta chain and its context. The antigen is not known. The source of the sample is a study of cytomegalovirus exposure and HLA in healthy donors. Study details: Unique TCRs numbering some 77 million, obtained from HLA-typed donors, made up an early data release. There were over 350 genotyped donors. Of these, 81% fell in the genetic ancestry cluster associated with self-reported Caucasian donors.

The PCR made use of 60 Vbeta and 13 Jbeta primers. TCRdb's table, derived via immunoSEQ multiplex PCR, lists solely in-frame clones and lacks some. This table has 80,000 to 95,000 clones, around 70% appearing once. There are 13 residues in the CDR3. CDR1 and CDR2 (germline): MDHEN, SYDVKM. Trimming took off 10 bases at V and 4 bases at J, with 16 bases between the two ends. Study-level results: Links to common viral pathogens appeared, in a later analysis, for several of the most significant clusters. A highly shared variant cluster was judged a likely technical artifact.

Sequenced input: PBMCs. The clonotype was recovered from a woman in her forties or fifties in good health and CMV-seropositive. The V call is TRBV28, the J call TRBJ1-2, with D tentatively TRBD1 (5 bases). The CDR3 DNA is TGTGCCACCTTAATGCAGGGTATCTATGGCTACACCTTC. Protein: CATLMQGIYGYTF.